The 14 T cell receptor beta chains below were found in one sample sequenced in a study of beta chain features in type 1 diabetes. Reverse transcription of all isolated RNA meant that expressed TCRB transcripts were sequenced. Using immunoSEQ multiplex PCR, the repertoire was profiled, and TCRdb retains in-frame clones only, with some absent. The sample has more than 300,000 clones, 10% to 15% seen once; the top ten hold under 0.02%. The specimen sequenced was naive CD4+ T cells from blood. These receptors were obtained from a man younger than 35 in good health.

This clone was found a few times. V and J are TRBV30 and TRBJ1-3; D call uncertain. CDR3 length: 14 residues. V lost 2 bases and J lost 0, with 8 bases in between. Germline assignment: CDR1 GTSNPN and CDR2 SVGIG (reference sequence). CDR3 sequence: CAWSIGSSGNTIYF. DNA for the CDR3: TGTGCCTGGAGTATAGGGAGCTCTGGAAACACCATATATTTT.

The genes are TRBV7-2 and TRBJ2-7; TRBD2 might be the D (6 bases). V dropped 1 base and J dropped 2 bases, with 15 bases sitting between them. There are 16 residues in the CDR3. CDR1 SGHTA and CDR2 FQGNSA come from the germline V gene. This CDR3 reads CASSLDPGAGPYEQYF. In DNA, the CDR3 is TGTGCCAGCAGCTTAGATCCAGGTGCGGGGCCCTACGAGCAGTACTTC.

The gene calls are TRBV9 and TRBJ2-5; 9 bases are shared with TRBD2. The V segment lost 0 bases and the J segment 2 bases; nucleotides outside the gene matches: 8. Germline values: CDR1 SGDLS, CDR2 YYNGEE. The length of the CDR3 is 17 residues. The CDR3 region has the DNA TGTGCCAGCAGCGTAGGAGGTGGGAGCGGGGGGCAAGAGACCCAGTACTTC. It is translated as CASSVGGGSGGQETQYF.

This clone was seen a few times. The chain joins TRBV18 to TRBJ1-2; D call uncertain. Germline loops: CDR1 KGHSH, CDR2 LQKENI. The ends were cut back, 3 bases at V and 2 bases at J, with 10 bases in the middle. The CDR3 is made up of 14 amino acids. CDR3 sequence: CASSPPAVNYGYTF. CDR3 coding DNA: TGTGCCAGCTCACCCCCCGCGGTGAACTATGGCTACACCTTC.

CDR3 sequence: CASSLWPGNQPQHF. The CDR3 bases are TGCGCCAGCAGCTTGTGGCCAGGCAATCAGCCCCAGCATTTT. The chain carries TRBV5-1 and TRBJ1-5; D not resolved. Germline CDR1 SGHRS, CDR2 YFSETQ. Trimming took off 1 base at V and 2 bases at J, with 7 bases between the two ends. CDR3 size: 14 residues.

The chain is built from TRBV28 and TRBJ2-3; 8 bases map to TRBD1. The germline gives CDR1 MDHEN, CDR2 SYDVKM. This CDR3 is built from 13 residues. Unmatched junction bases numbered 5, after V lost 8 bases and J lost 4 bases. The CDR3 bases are TGTGCCAGCTTGGCAGGGGGCGCAGATACGCAGTATTTT. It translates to CASLAGGADTQYF.

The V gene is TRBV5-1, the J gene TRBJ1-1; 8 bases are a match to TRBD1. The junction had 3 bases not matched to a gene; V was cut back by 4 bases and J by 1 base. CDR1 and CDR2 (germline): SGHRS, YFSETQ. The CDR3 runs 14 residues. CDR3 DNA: TGCGCCAGCAGCCCTGGACAGGGGAACACTGAAGCTTTCTTT. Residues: CASSPGQGNTEAFF.

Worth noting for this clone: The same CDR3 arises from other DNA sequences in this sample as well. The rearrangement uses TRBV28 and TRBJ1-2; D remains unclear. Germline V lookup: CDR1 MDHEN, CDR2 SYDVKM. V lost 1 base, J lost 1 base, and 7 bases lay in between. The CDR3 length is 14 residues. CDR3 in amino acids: CASSLSAGNYGYTF. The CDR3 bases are TGTGCCAGCAGTTTATCAGCGGGTAACTATGGCTACACCTTC.

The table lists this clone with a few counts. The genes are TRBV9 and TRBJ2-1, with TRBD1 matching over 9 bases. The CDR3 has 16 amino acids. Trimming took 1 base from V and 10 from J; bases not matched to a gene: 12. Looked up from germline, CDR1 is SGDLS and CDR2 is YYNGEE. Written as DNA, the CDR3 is TGTGCCAGCAGCGTACTAGGGACAGGGAGGTACGGGGAGCAGTTCTTC. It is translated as CASSVLGTGRYGEQFF.

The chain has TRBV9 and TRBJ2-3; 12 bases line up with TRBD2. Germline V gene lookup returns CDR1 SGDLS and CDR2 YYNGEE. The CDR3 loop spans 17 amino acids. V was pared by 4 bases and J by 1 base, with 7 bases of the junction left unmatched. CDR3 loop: CASSSFGLAGRTDTQYF. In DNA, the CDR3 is TGTGCCAGCAGCTCCTTCGGACTAGCGGGACGCACAGATACGCAGTATTTT.

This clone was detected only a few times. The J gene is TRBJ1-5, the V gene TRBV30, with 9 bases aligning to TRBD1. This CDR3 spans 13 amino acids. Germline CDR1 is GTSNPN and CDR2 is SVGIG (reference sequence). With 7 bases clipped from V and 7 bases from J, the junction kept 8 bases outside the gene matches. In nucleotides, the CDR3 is TGTGCCTTGGGACAGGGTAGCCTCCAGCCCCAGCATTTT. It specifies CALGQGSLQPQHF.

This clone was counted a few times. CDR3 nucleotide sequence: TGCGCCAGCAGCCAAGAAAGCGGGACAGGGTCGTGGGAGCAGTACTTC. Translated, it gives CASSQESGTGSWEQYF. J is TRBJ2-7 and V is TRBV4-3; TRBD1 agrees at 9 bases. Germline trimming cut 0 bases from V and 7 bases from J; bases unmatched to any gene: 10. The CDR3 sequence is 16 residues long. The germline V gene encodes CDR1 LGHNA and CDR2 YSLEER.

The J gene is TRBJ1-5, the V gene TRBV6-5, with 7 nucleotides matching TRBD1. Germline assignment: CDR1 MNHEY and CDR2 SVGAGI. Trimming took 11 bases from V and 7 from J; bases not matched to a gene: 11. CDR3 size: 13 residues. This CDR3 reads CAAKGAQGQPQHF. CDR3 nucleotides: TGTGCCGCGAAGGGGGCGCAAGGACAGCCCCAGCATTTT.

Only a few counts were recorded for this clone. The CDR3 reads CASSEGIWTANTEAFF. CDR3 bases: TGTGCCAGCAGCGAGGGGATCTGGACGGCGAACACTGAAGCTTTCTTT. This sequence joins TRBV9 and TRBJ1-1, with D perhaps matching TRBD1 (5 bases). The CDR3 extends over 16 amino acids. Between the trimmed V and J ends, which lost 3 bases and 1 base, there was a span of 16 bases. Germline V gene sequence: CDR1 SGDLS, CDR2 YYNGEE.